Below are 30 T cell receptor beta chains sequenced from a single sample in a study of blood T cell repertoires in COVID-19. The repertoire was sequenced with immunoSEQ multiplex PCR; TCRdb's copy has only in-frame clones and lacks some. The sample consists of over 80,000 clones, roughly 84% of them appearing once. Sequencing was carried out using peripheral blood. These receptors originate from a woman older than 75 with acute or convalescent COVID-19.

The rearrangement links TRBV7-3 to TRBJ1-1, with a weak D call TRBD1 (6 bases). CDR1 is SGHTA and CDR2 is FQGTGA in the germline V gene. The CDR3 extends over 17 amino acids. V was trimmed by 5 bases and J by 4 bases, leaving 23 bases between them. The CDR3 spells CASSPGQINLYSTEAFF. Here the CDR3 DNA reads TGTGCCAGCAGCCCTGGACAGATTAACCTGTATAGCACTGAAGCTTTCTTT.

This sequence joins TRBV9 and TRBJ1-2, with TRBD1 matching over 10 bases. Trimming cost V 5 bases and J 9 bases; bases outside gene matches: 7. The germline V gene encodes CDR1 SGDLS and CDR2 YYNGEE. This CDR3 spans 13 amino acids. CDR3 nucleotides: TGTGCCAGCAGAACCGGGACAGGGGCGCGCTACACCTTC. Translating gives CASRTGTGARYTF.

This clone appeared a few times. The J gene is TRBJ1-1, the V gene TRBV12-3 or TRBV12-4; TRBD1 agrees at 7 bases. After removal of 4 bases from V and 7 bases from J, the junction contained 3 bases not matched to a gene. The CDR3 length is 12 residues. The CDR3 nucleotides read TGTGCCAGCAGTTCCGGGACAGATGAAGCTTTCTTT. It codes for CASSSGTDEAFF.

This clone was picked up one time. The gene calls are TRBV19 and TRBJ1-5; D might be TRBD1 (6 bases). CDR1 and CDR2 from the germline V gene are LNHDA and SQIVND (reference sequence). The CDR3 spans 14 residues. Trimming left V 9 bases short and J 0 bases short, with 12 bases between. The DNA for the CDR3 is TGTGCCAGCCCACAGGGTGATAGCAATCAGCCCCAGCATTTT. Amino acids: CASPQGDSNQPQHF.

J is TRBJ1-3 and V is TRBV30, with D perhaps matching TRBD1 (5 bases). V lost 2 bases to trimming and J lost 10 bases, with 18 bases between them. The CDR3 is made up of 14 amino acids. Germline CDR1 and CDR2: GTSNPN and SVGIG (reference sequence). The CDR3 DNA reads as TGTGCCTGGAGTTTCGGGGGTTCGGGGAGAACCATATATTTT. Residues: CAWSFGGSGRTIYF.

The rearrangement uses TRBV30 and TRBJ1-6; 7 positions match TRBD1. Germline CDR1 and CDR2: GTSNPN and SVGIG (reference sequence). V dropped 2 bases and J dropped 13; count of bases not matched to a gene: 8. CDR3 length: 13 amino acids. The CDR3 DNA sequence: TGTGCCTGGAGTCCGGGACAGTCGGTTCCCCTCCACTTT. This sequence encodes CAWSPGQSVPLHF. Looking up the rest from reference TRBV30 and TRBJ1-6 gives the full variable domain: SQTIHQWPATLVQPVGSPLSLECTVEGTSNPNLYWYRQAAGRGLQLLFYSVGIGQISSEVPQNLSASRPQDRQFILSSKKLLLSDSGFYLCAWSPGQSVPLHFGNGTRLTVT.

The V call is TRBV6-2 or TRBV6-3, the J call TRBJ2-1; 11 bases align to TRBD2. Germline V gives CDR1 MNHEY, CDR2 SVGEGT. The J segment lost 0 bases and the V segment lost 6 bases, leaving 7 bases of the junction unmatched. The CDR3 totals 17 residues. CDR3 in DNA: TGTGCCAGCAGCCCCCTAGCGGGGGGCCTCTCCTACAATGAGCAGTTCTTC. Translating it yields CASSPLAGGLSYNEQFF.

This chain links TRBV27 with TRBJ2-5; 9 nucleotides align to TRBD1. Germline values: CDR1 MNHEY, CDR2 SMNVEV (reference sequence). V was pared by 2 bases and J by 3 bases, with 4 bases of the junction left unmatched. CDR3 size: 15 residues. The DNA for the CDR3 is TGTGCCAGCAGTTTAGCTGGGGACAGGGAAGAGACCCAGTACTTC. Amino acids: CASSLAGDREETQYF.

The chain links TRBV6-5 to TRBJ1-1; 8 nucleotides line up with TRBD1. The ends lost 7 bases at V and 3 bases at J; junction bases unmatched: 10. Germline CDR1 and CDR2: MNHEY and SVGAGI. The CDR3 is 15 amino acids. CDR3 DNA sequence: TGTGCCAGCAAAATAGGACAGGGCGGATACACTGAAGCTTTCTTT. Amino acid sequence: CASKIGQGGYTEAFF.

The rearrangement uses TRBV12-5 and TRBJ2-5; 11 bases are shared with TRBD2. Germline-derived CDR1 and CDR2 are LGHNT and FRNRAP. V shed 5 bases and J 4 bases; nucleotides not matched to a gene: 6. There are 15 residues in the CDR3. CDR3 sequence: CASGRIGLAGETQYF. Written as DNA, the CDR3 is TGTGCTAGTGGTCGTATAGGACTAGCGGGAGAGACCCAGTACTTC.

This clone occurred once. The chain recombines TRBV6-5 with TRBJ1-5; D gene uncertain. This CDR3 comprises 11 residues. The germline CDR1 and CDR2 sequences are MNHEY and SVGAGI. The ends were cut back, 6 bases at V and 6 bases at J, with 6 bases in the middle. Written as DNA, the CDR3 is TGTGCCAGCAGCGGGTTTCAGCCCCAGCATTTT. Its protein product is CASSGFQPQHF.

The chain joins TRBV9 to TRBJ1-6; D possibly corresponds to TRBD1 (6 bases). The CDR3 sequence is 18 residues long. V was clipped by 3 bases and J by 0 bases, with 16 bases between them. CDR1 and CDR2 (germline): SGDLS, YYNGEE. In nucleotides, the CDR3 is TGTGCCAGCAGCGGAGGGGGGGCCGCCAGCTCCTATAATTCACCCCTCCACTTT. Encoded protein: CASSGGGAASSYNSPLHF.

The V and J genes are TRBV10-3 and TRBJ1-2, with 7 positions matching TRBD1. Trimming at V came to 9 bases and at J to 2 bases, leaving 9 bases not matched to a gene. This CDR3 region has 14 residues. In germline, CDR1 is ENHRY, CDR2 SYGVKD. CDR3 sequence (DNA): TGTGCCATTACTAGACAGGGAGAGAACTATGGCTACACCTTC. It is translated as CAITRQGENYGYTF.

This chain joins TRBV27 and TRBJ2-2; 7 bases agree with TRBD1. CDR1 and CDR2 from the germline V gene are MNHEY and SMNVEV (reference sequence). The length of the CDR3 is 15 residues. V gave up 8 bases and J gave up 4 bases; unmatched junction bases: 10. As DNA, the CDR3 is TGTGCCAGCGGATTTATCGACAGGGCCACCGGGGAGCTGTTTTTT. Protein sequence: CASGFIDRATGELFF.

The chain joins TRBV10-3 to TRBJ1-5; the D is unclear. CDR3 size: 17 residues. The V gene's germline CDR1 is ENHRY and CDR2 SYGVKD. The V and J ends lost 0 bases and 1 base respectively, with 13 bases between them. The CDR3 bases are TGTGCCATCAGTGAGTCGTTTACTCAACCGAGCAATCAGCCCCAGCATTTT. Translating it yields CAISESFTQPSNQPQHF.

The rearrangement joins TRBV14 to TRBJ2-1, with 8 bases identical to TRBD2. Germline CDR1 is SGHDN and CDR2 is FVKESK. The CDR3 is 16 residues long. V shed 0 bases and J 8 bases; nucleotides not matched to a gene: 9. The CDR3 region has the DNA TGTGCCAGCAGCCAAGACGGCGGGACTAGACGCCATGAGCAGTTCTTC. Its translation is CASSQDGGTRRHEQFF.

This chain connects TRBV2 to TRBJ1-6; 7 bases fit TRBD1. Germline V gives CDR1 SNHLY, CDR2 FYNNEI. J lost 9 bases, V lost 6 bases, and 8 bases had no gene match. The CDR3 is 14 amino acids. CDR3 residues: CASRVDRVISPLHF. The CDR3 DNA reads TGTGCCAGCAGGGTCGACAGGGTAATTTCACCCCTCCACTTT.

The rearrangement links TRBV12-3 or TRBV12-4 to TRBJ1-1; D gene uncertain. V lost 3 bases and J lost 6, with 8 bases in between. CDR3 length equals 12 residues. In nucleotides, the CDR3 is TGTGCCAGCAGTTTGAGGCAGCCTGAAGCTTTCTTT. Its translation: CASSLRQPEAFF.

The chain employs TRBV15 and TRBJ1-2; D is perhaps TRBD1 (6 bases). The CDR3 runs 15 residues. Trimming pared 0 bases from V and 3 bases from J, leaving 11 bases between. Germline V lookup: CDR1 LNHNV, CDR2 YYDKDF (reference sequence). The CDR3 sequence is CATSRDVGAHYGYTF. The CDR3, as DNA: TGTGCCACCAGCAGAGATGTGGGGGCTCACTATGGCTACACCTTC.

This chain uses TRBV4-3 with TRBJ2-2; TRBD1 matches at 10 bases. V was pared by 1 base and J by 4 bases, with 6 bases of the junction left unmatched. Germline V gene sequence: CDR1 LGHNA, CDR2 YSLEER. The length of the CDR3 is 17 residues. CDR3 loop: CASSQGRDRGPTGELFF. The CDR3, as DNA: TGCGCCAGCAGCCAAGGCCGGGACAGGGGTCCCACCGGGGAGCTGTTTTTT.

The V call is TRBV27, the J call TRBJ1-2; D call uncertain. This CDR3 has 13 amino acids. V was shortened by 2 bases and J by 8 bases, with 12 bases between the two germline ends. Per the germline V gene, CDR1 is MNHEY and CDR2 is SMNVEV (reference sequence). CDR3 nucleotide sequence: TGTGCCAGCAGTTTAAATGAGGGCGGCGGCTACACCTTC. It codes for CASSLNEGGGYTF.

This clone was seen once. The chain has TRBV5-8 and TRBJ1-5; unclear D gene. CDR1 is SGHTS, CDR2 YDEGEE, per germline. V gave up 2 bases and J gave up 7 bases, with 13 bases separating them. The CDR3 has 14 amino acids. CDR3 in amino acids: CASSLTPMSQPQHF. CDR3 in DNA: TGTGCCAGCAGCTTAACCCCTATGAGCCAGCCCCAGCATTTT. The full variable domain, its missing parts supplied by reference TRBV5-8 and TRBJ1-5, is EAGVTQSPTHLIKTRGQQATLRCSPISGHTSVYWYQQALGLGLQFLLWYDEGEERNRGNFPPRFSGRQFPNYSSELNVNALELEDSALYLCASSLTPMSQPQHFGDGTRLSIL.

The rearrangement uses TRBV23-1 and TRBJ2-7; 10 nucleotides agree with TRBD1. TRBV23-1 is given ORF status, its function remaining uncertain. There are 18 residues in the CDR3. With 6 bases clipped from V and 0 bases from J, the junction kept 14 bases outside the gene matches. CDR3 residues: CASSDRPIDRGPSYEQYF. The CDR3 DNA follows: TGCGCCAGCAGCGACAGACCTATCGACAGGGGGCCCTCCTACGAGCAGTACTTC.

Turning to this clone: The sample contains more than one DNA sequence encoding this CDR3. CDR3 loop: CASSQGQGMGEKLFF. The CDR3 DNA is TGCGCCAGCAGCCAAGGTCAGGGGATGGGTGAAAAACTGTTTTTT. The rearrangement uses TRBV4-3 and TRBJ1-4; maybe TRBD1 (6 bases). The V gene's germline CDR1 is LGHNA and CDR2 YSLEER. The CDR3 spans 15 residues. The V gene lost 1 base and the J gene lost 7 bases, with 13 bases spanning the gap.

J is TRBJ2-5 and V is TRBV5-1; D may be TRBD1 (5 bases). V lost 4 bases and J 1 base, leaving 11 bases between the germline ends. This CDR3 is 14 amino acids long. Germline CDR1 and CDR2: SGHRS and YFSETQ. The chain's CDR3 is CASSPSTAQETQYF. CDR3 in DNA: TGCGCCAGCAGCCCTTCGACAGCCCAAGAGACCCAGTACTTC.

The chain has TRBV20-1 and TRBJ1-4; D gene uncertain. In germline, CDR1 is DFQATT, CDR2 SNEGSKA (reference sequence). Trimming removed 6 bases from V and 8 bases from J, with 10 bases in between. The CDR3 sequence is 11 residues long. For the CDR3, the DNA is TGCAGTGCAAGCCGGCGGGAAAAACTGTTTTTT. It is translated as CSASRREKLFF.

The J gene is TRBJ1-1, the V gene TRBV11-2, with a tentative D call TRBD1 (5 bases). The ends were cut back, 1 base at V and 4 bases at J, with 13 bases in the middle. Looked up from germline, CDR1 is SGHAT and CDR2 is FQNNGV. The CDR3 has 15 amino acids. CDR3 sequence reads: CASSLGQIRITEAFF. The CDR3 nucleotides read TGTGCCAGCAGCTTAGGACAGATTAGGATCACTGAAGCTTTCTTT.

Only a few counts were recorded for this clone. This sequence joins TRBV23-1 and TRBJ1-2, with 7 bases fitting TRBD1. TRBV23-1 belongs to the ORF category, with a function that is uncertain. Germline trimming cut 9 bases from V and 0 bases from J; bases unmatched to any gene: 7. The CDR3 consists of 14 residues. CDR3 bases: TGCGCCAGTAGCGCCGACAGGGCTAACTATGGCTACACCTTC. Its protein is CASSADRANYGYTF.

CDR3 bases: TGTGCCAGCAGCTTGCCGAGTGGGAGGCAAGAGACCCAGTACTTC. The encoded protein is CASSLPSGRQETQYF. This rearrangement joins TRBV5-4 to TRBJ2-5; D possibly corresponds to TRBD2 (6 bases). The CDR3 length is 15 residues. From germline, CDR1 is SGHNT and CDR2 YYREEE (reference sequence). Trimming shortened V by 1 base and J by 2 bases, and 12 bases separated the two germline ends.

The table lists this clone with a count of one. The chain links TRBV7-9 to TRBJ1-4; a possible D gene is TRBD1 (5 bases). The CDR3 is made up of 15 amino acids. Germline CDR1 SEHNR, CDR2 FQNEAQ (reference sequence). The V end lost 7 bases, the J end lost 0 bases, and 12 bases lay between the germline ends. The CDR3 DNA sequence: TGTGCCAGCACCAATATCAGGGCAACTAATGAAAAACTGTTTTTT. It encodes CASTNIRATNEKLFF.